Listed here are 14 T cell receptor beta chains from one sample, sequenced in a study of molecular identifiers for immune sequencing clone quantification. TCRdb passed the PCR reads through MiXCR, listing each CDR3 protein once. The sample records around 480,000 distinct CDR3 sequences, 20% to 25% being singletons. Source material: naive CD8+ T cells from blood, with Jurkat cell RNA spiked in. Indicated subset: FACS-sorted CD8+CD4-CCR7+CD45RA+ naive T cells. All receptors come from a human donor in good health. Some libraries in this study had Jurkat cell RNA spiked in.

Comments on this clonotype: Compared with germline, one end of the junction differs, possibly owing to a read error. The V and J genes are TRBV5-3 and TRBJ1-2, with TRBD1 as a possible D gene (5 bases). TRBV5-3 counts as an open reading frame of uncertain function. This CDR3 is built from 14 residues. CDR3 in DNA: TGTGCCAGCAGCTTGCGACAGATCAACTATGGCTACACCTTC. The encoded protein is CASSLRQINYGYTF.

For this clonotype: The conserved final phenylalanine or tryptophan is absent from the CDR3, which likely points to a read error. The CDR3 nucleotides are TGTGCCAGCAGCTTGGACGGGACCGCGATTCGGGCGGGAGTGTCCTACGAGCAGTACTCC. The encoded protein is CASSLDGTAIRAGVSYEQYS. The J gene is TRBJ2-7, the V gene TRBV5-6, with 7 bases lining up with TRBD2. After removal of 0 bases from V and 1 base from J, the junction contained 19 bases not matched to a gene. This CDR3 has 20 amino acids. Germline assignment: CDR1 SGHDT and CDR2 YYEEEE.

Worth noting for this clonotype: A much larger clone is a single base away; this may be a read error. The rearrangement joins TRBV29-1 to TRBJ1-1; 11 bases map to TRBD1. The CDR3 consists of 12 residues. J gave up 10 bases and V 7 bases, and 8 bases lay outside the gene matches. Germline V CDR1 and CDR2: SQVTM, ANQGSEA. CDR3 in DNA: TGCAGCGCCCGGACAGGGGGCATTGGAGCTTTCTTT. It codes for CSARTGGIGAFF.

This clonotype has a handful of counts. The J gene is TRBJ2-7, the V gene TRBV20-1; 10 bases match TRBD2. With 3 bases clipped from V and 3 bases from J, the junction kept 14 bases outside the gene matches. This CDR3 region has 17 residues. CDR1 is DFQATT and CDR2 is SNEGSKA in the germline V gene (reference sequence). The CDR3 loop reads CSASPRRGTSARYEQYF. The CDR3 DNA reads TGCAGTGCTAGCCCACGAAGGGGGACTAGCGCGCGCTACGAGCAGTACTTC.

In regard to this clonotype: A read error may be the cause here, since a much bigger clone is one base away. The CDR3 does not close with the conserved phenylalanine or tryptophan, likely indicating a read error. This chain links TRBV29-1 with TRBJ1-3, with TRBD1 as a possible D gene (6 bases). The CDR3 length is 15 residues. Germline CDR1 SQVTM, CDR2 ANQGSEA. The V end lost 1 base, the J end lost 4 bases, and 14 bases lay between the germline ends. The CDR3 sequence is CSVEAHPDRGNTIYL. The CDR3 DNA is TGCAGCGTTGAAGCCCACCCAGACAGGGGAAACACCATATATTTG.

Concerning this clonotype itself: The junction departs from the called germline gene at one end, perhaps through a read error. The gene calls are TRBV27 and TRBJ1-1; the D gene is possibly TRBD1 (5 bases). From germline, CDR1 is MNHEY and CDR2 SMNVEV (reference sequence). The CDR3 extends over 14 amino acids. The CDR3 reads CASSLSAGNTGAFF. The CDR3, as DNA: TGTGCCAGCAGTTTATCTGCAGGGAACACTGGAGCTTTCTTT.

This clonotype occurred many times. The chain links TRBV20-1 to TRBJ2-7; D call uncertain. Germline V gene lookup returns CDR1 DFQATT and CDR2 SNEGSKA (reference sequence). Trimming removed 0 bases from V and 0 bases from J, with 6 bases in between. The length of the CDR3 is 13 residues. The CDR3 spells CSARDFNSYEQYF. The CDR3 region has the DNA TGCAGTGCTAGAGATTTTAACTCCTACGAGCAGTACTTC.

Comment on this clonotype: A read error may explain this, as a much larger clone is one base away. The chain couples TRBV6-5 to TRBJ2-7; 10 positions match TRBD2. CDR3 length equals 15 residues. V lost 8 bases and J lost 2; bases outside the gene matches: 9. In germline, CDR1 is MNHEY, CDR2 SVGAGI. The CDR3 coding sequence is TGTGCCAGCGGTGTAGCGGGGGGCACCCCCTACGAGCAGTACTTC. It yields the protein CASGVAGGTPYEQYF.

Comment on this clonotype: A much larger clone is a single base away; this may be a read error. The CDR3 sequence is CASGYSGQGYNSPLHF. As DNA, the CDR3 is TGTGCCAGCGGTTACTCGGGACAGGGATATAATTCACCCCTCCACTTT. The chain recombines TRBV6-5 with TRBJ1-6, with 9 bases identical to TRBD1. Germline loops: CDR1 MNHEY, CDR2 SVGAGI. The CDR3 length is 16 residues.

The chain employs TRBV24-1 and TRBJ2-5; 7 nucleotides align to TRBD1. Germline V gives CDR1 KGHDR, CDR2 SFDVKD. V dropped 4 bases and J dropped 1; count of bases not matched to a gene: 8. There are 16 residues in the CDR3. CDR3 sequence: CATSDETEGAQETQYF. As DNA, the CDR3 is TGTGCCACCAGTGACGAAACAGAGGGGGCCCAAGAGACCCAGTACTTC.

Regarding this clonotype: A much more abundant neighbour one base away suggests this may be a read error. This chain connects TRBV6-5 to TRBJ2-3, with unresolved D. Germline V gives CDR1 MNHEY, CDR2 SVGAGI. With 6 bases removed from V and 2 bases from J, the gap between germline ends came to 18 bases. This CDR3 has 16 amino acids. The CDR3 DNA reads as TGTGCCAGCAGCGAAGGCCCGGAACTGCACACAGATACGCAGTATTTT. Protein product: CASSEGPELHTDTQYF.

The V and J genes are TRBV4-3 and TRBJ2-1; TRBD1 aligns across 9 bases. The CDR3 has 17 amino acids. Germline trimming cut 0 bases from V and 6 bases from J; bases unmatched to any gene: 9. CDR1 is LGHNA and CDR2 is YSLEER in the germline V gene. The CDR3 DNA reads TGCGCCAGCAGCCAAGAGCCGGGACAGGGTTTGGGCAATGAGCAGTTCTTC. Its protein product is CASSQEPGQGLGNEQFF.

This chain links TRBV25-1 with TRBJ2-1; D possibly corresponds to TRBD2 (5 bases). The CDR3 runs to 14 residues. Germline CDR1 and CDR2: MGHDK and SYGVNS. V shed 1 base and J shed 7 bases, with 11 bases lying between them. CDR3 nucleotides: TGTGCCAGCAGTGAATTCCCGGGGATGAATGAGCAGTTCTTC. This codes for CASSEFPGMNEQFF.

The chain has TRBV20-1 and TRBJ2-3, with no clear D. CDR3 length equals 12 residues. V was pared by 3 bases and J by 2 bases, with 6 bases between. Germline CDR1 DFQATT, CDR2 SNEGSKA (reference sequence). CDR3 sequence: CSARSLTDTQYF. CDR3 DNA sequence: TGCAGTGCTAGGAGTCTCACAGATACGCAGTATTTT.